Presented here are 28 T cell receptor beta chains from one specimen sequenced in a study of T cells in Graves' hyperthyroidism and ophthalmopathy. Regions amplified from RNA transcripts were the TCR beta CDR3 regions. The HTBI set primed first-round TCR CDR3 RT-PCR. Via MiXCR, TCRdb re-called the multiplex PCR reads, giving one row per CDR3 protein. The sample shows approximately 590,000 distinct CDR3 sequences, around 14% of them seen only once. The sample taken for sequencing was blood. The origin of the receptors is a woman in her 30s with Graves' hyperthyroidism.

This clonotype has a handful of counts. V and J are TRBV13 and TRBJ2-3; the match to TRBD2 covers 8 bases. CDR3 length equals 17 residues. CDR1 is PRHDT and CDR2 is FYEKMQ in the germline V gene (reference sequence). V shed 5 bases and J 4 bases; nucleotides not matched to a gene: 14. The chain's CDR3 is CASSVGFTGGPPDTQYF. As DNA, the CDR3 is TGTGCCAGCAGCGTGGGTTTTACGGGAGGGCCCCCAGATACGCAGTATTTT. Using reference TRBV13 and TRBJ2-3 for the parts outside the CDR3, the full variable domain is AAGVIQSPRHLIKEKRETATLKCYPIPRHDTVYWYQQGPGQDPQFLISFYEKMQSDKGSIPDRFSAQQFSDYHSELNMSSLELGDSALYFCASSVGFTGGPPDTQYFGPGTRLTVL.

This clonotype was found many times. The chain combines TRBV12-3 or TRBV12-4 with TRBJ2-3; 9 nucleotides line up with TRBD2. V was clipped by 8 bases and J by 3 bases; unmatched bases: 15. This CDR3 has 17 amino acids. The DNA of the CDR3 is TGTGCCAGCGCGTGGCGGGGGGGTTCCGCGGGTACAGATACGCAGTATTTT. Amino acids: CASAWRGGSAGTDTQYF.

This clonotype was counted between two and nine times. The CDR3 nucleotides read TGTGCCAGCAGTGAAACGTGGCGGCAGCCCCAGCATTTT. It is translated as CASSETWRQPQHF. The J gene is TRBJ1-5, the V gene TRBV6-1; no clear D gene. Trimming stripped 2 bases from V and 7 bases from J, with 9 bases between. Looked up from germline, CDR1 is MNHNS and CDR2 is SASEGT. CDR3 length: 13 residues.

This clonotype was seen repeatedly, ten times or more. This chain joins TRBV6-7 and TRBJ2-1, with D perhaps TRBD1 (6 bases). TRBV6-7 is identified as an open reading frame with a role that is uncertain. Trimming removed 7 bases from V and 4 bases from J, with 14 bases in between. This CDR3 contains 14 residues. For the CDR3, the DNA is TGTGCCAGCACGCCGGGACACGGATACAATGAGCAGTTCTTC. Protein product: CASTPGHGYNEQFF.

This clonotype showed up many times. The chain combines TRBV6-1 with TRBJ2-1, with D perhaps matching TRBD1 or TRBD2 (6 bases each). The germline V gene has CDR1 MNHNS and CDR2 SASEGT. The V and J ends lost 3 bases and 6 bases respectively, with 15 bases between them. CDR3 length: 15 amino acids. The CDR3 here is CASSDLGGSVNEQFF. CDR3 DNA sequence: TGTGCCAGCAGTGACCTAGGGGGGTCGGTCAATGAGCAGTTCTTC.

This clonotype was counted many times. The gene calls are TRBV20-1 and TRBJ2-3; TRBD2 agrees at 12 bases. In germline, CDR1 is DFQATT, CDR2 SNEGSKA (reference sequence). After removal of 6 bases from V and 1 base from J, the junction contained 8 bases not matched to a gene. The CDR3 extends over 16 amino acids. The CDR3 sequence is CSARGTSGRRTDTQYF. The DNA for the CDR3 is TGCAGTGCACGCGGGACTAGCGGGCGGCGCACAGATACGCAGTATTTT.

This clonotype was recorded only once. A much bigger clone sits one base away, suggesting this may be a read error. The genes are TRBV27 and TRBJ1-5, with D possibly being TRBD1 (5 bases). The CDR3 is 14 residues long. Germline V gives CDR1 MNHEY, CDR2 SMNVEV (reference sequence). V lost 7 bases to trimming and J lost 2 bases, with 12 bases between them. The CDR3 DNA is TGTGCCAGCAAGGATACAGGAGGCAATCAGCCCCAGCATTTT. It yields the protein CASKDTGGNQPQHF.

This clonotype has at least ten counts. The V call is TRBV7-2, the J call TRBJ1-1; D is possibly TRBD1 (5 bases). Germline V gene lookup returns CDR1 SGHTA and CDR2 FQGNSA. The CDR3 is 14 amino acids. V was cut by 3 bases and J by 2 bases, with 10 bases left in between. CDR3: CASSFGGDNTEAFF. CDR3 in DNA: TGTGCCAGCAGCTTCGGGGGGGATAACACTGAAGCTTTCTTT.

The rearrangement links TRBV20-1 to TRBJ2-3; 13 bases are shared with TRBD2. Germline-derived CDR1 and CDR2 are DFQATT and SNEGSKA (reference sequence). The CDR3 has 15 amino acids. V was pared by 1 base and J by 6 bases, with 4 bases of the junction left unmatched. The CDR3 nucleotides read TGCAGTGCTAGAGGAACTAGCGGGAGGGTTGATACGCAGTATTTT. Translation gives CSARGTSGRVDTQYF.

This clonotype was counted ten times or more. The CDR3 nucleotides read TGCAGTGCTAGAGGGGCAGCAACTAATGAAAAACTGTTTTTT. Translating gives CSARGAATNEKLFF. This chain joins TRBV20-1 and TRBJ1-4, with D unresolved. The CDR3 consists of 14 residues. Deletions cut 1 base from V and 0 bases from J, with 6 bases between. Germline loops: CDR1 DFQATT, CDR2 SNEGSKA (reference sequence).

There are many counts of this clonotype. V and J are TRBV28 and TRBJ2-5; TRBD1 might be the D (5 bases). This CDR3 is built from 13 residues. V lost 4 bases, J lost 3 bases, and 9 bases lay in between. Looked up from germline, CDR1 is MDHEN and CDR2 is SYDVKM. DNA of the CDR3: TGTGCCAGCAGTTGGGGCACTGAAGAGACCCAGTACTTC. It specifies CASSWGTEETQYF.

This clonotype appeared many times. The V and J genes are TRBV11-3 and TRBJ2-3, with unresolved D. V was shortened by 0 bases and J by 5 bases, with 3 bases between the two germline ends. Germline V gene sequence: CDR1 SGHNT, CDR2 YENEEA. The CDR3 runs 12 residues. For the CDR3, the DNA is TGTGCCAGCAGCTTAGATCGAGATACGCAGTATTTT. Its translation is CASSLDRDTQYF. Complete variable domain (other parts from reference TRBV11-3 and TRBJ2-3): EAGVVQSPRYKIIEKKQPVAFWCNPISGHNTLYWYLQNLGQGPELLIRYENEEAVDDSQLPKDRFSAERLKGVDSTLKIQPAELGDSAVYLCASSLDRDTQYFGPGTRLTVL.

This clonotype was seen a few times. The chain combines TRBV6-1 with TRBJ1-5; D might be TRBD1 (6 bases). Trimming shortened V by 6 bases and J by 2 bases, and 26 bases separated the two germline ends. The CDR3 spans 19 residues. From germline, CDR1 is MNHNS and CDR2 SASEGT. CDR3 DNA sequence: TGTGCCAGCAGCTCCACACAGGGCCGGGGTGTCGGTCGCAATCAGCCCCAGCATTTT. Its protein product is CASSSTQGRGVGRNQPQHF.

On this clonotype itself: This may come from a read error, since a much larger clone is one base off. The rearrangement links TRBV24-1 to TRBJ2-7; TRBD2 might be the D (6 bases). V lost 7 bases and J 7 bases, leaving 16 bases between the germline ends. The CDR3 runs 13 residues. The germline CDR1 and CDR2 sequences are KGHDR and SFDVKD. The CDR3: CATRGAGLDEQYF. In nucleotides, the CDR3 is TGTGCCACCAGGGGAGCGGGCTTGGATGAGCAGTACTTC.

The chain links TRBV6-1 to TRBJ2-1, with TRBD2 identical over 11 bases. Unmatched junction bases numbered 8, after V lost 6 bases and J lost 4 bases. CDR1 is MNHNS, CDR2 SASEGT, per germline. The CDR3 totals 16 residues. The CDR3 DNA reads as TGTGCCAGCAGCCATAGCGGGAGGGGGGGTTACAATGAGCAGTTCTTC. This gives the protein CASSHSGRGGYNEQFF.

This clonotype was observed many times. The genes are TRBV29-1 and TRBJ2-7; TRBD2 aligns across 9 bases. V lost 0 bases and J lost 1; bases outside the gene matches: 4. CDR1 and CDR2 (germline): SQVTM, ANQGSEA. The CDR3 has 15 residues. The CDR3: CSVEDPLAGSYEQYF. The CDR3, as DNA: TGCAGCGTTGAAGATCCACTAGCGGGTTCCTACGAGCAGTACTTC.

At least ten counts were recorded for this clonotype. The CDR3 region has the DNA TGTGCCAGCAGCACCCTGACTGCTAGCGGGCCAAGCCCCAACAATGAGCAGTTCTTC. It translates to CASSTLTASGPSPNNEQFF. The chain joins TRBV7-2 to TRBJ2-1, with 8 bases identical to TRBD2. CDR1 is SGHTA and CDR2 is FQGNSA in the germline V gene. This CDR3 is built from 19 residues. The V segment lost 5 bases and the J segment 5 bases; nucleotides outside the gene matches: 20. Looking up the rest from reference TRBV7-2 and TRBJ2-1 gives the full variable domain: GAGVSQSPSNKVTEKGKDVELRCDPISGHTALYWYRQSLGQGLEFLIYFQGNSAPDKSGLPSDRFSAERTGGSVSTLTIQRTQQEDSAVYLCASSTLTASGPSPNNEQFFGPGTRLTVL.

This clonotype showed up many times. The CDR3: CASSLASGRAYNEQFF. The DNA of the CDR3 is TGTGCCAGCAGCTTAGCTAGCGGGAGGGCCTACAATGAGCAGTTCTTC. The rearrangement uses TRBV7-3 and TRBJ2-1, with 12 positions matching TRBD2. This CDR3 contains 16 residues. V trimming: 2 bases; J trimming: 2 bases; junction bases outside the gene matches: 1. Germline values: CDR1 SGHTA, CDR2 FQGTGA.

In its sample, this clonotype was seen many times. The genes are TRBV6-2 or TRBV6-3 and TRBJ2-7; weak D call: TRBD2 (5 bases). There are 15 residues in the CDR3. Germline values: CDR1 MNHEY, CDR2 SVGEGT. Trimming removed 0 bases from V and 4 bases from J, with 13 bases in between. CDR3 protein: CASSYSRVASYEQYF. The CDR3 DNA is TGTGCCAGCAGTTACTCGAGGGTAGCGTCTTACGAGCAGTACTTC.

This rearrangement joins TRBV20-1 to TRBJ2-7, with 10 bases aligning to TRBD2. The germline CDR1 and CDR2 sequences are DFQATT and SNEGSKA (reference sequence). J lost 2 bases, V lost 5 bases, and 6 bases had no gene match. CDR3 length equals 14 residues. The CDR3 is CSAPTSGITYEQYF. The DNA of the CDR3 is TGCAGTGCTCCAACTAGCGGGATTACCTACGAGCAGTACTTC.

The sample holds many counts of this clonotype. The chain recombines TRBV18 with TRBJ1-5, with a weak D call TRBD1 (5 bases). The germline CDR1 and CDR2 sequences are KGHSH and LQKENI. The CDR3 spans 15 residues. The V end lost 0 bases, the J end lost 6 bases, and 12 bases lay between the germline ends. In DNA, the CDR3 is TGTGCCAGCTCACCACCGGGGGTAGGGGTTCAGCCCCAGCATTTT. Encoded protein: CASSPPGVGVQPQHF.

The sample holds many counts of this clonotype. The V and J genes are TRBV27 and TRBJ2-1; D gene ambiguous. Germline CDR1 is MNHEY and CDR2 is SMNVEV (reference sequence). Trimming pared 7 bases from V and 7 bases from J, leaving 8 bases between. CDR3 length: 11 residues. CDR3 sequence reads: CASIGRNEQFF. CDR3 DNA sequence: TGTGCCAGCATCGGCAGGAATGAGCAGTTCTTC.

This clonotype was seen repeatedly, ten times or more. The chain links TRBV18 to TRBJ2-7; possibly TRBD2 for D (6 bases). CDR1 and CDR2 (germline): KGHSH, LQKENI. Trimming removed 3 bases at V and 2 bases at J, with 11 bases between. The CDR3 is made up of 14 amino acids. DNA for the CDR3: TGTGCCAGCTCACCCGGAGGGGCCACCTACGAGCAGTACTTC. Its translation is CASSPGGATYEQYF.

This clonotype came up many times. The chain combines TRBV11-2 with TRBJ2-1, with unresolved D. The CDR3 contains 14 residues. Germline V CDR1 and CDR2: SGHAT, FQNNGV. With 4 bases removed from V and 6 bases from J, the gap between germline ends came to 13 bases. This CDR3 is CASSSYQLGNEQFF. The CDR3 DNA follows: TGTGCCAGCAGCTCATATCAGCTAGGCAATGAGCAGTTCTTC.

This clonotype was detected a few times. This rearrangement joins TRBV5-1 to TRBJ2-2; D is uncertain. The germline V and J ends were trimmed by 5 bases and 5 bases, with 10 bases remaining between them. Germline V lookup: CDR1 SGHRS, CDR2 YFSETQ. The CDR3 length is 13 residues. The DNA for the CDR3 is TGCGCCAGCAGGGACGGTCGGACCGGGGAGCTGTTTTTT. This codes for CASRDGRTGELFF. The variable domain in full, completed from reference TRBV5-1 and TRBJ2-2, reads KAGVTQTPRYLIKTRGQQVTLSCSPISGHRSVSWYQQTPGQGLQFLFEYFSETQRNKGNFPGRFSGRQFSNSRSEMNVSTLELGDSALYLCASRDGRTGELFFGEGSRLTVL.

The rearrangement uses TRBV28 and TRBJ1-2; D is ambiguous. Trimming took 5 bases from V and 1 from J, leaving 17 bases between them. Germline V gives CDR1 MDHEN, CDR2 SYDVKM. The CDR3 consists of 16 residues. CDR3 DNA: TGTGCCAGCAGTATCCCCCCTTTCGGGGTTAACTATGGCTACACCTTC. Protein sequence: CASSIPPFGVNYGYTF.

The genes are TRBV19 and TRBJ2-2; D remains unclear. CDR1 LNHDA and CDR2 SQIVND come from the germline V gene (reference sequence). V was cut by 4 bases and J by 2 bases, with 11 bases left in between. This CDR3 has 15 residues. The CDR3 protein is CASSRSIYNTGELFF. In DNA, the CDR3 is TGTGCCAGTAGTAGGAGCATTTACAACACCGGGGAGCTGTTTTTT.

This clonotype was observed many times. V gene TRBV20-1 combines with J gene TRBJ2-3; 11 nucleotides align to TRBD2. Germline lookup yields CDR1 DFQATT and CDR2 SNEGSKA (reference sequence). This CDR3 spans 14 amino acids. With 5 bases clipped from V and 3 bases from J, the junction kept 4 bases outside the gene matches. CDR3 region: CSALTSGTTDTQYF. CDR3 in DNA: TGCAGTGCTTTGACTAGCGGGACGACAGATACGCAGTATTTT.